This record looks at one T cell receptor beta chain sequence and its context. Its cognate antigen is unknown. This specimen belongs to a study of cytomegalovirus exposure and HLA in healthy donors. Whole-study findings and limits: It was 164 TCR beta chains that were listed as cytomegalovirus-associated.

PCR used 60 Vbeta primers and 13 Jbeta primers. Profiling relied on immunoSEQ multiplex PCR, and the TCRdb table lists in-frame clones only, not all of them. The data show roughly 100,000 clones, roughly 70% seen once. Input material: PBMCs. The origin of this receptor is a woman between 45 and 65 years old in good health and CMV-seronegative.

CDR3 DNA: TGTGCCAGCAGCTTAGGCGGGAGCGCCGGGCGTGAGCAGTTCTTC. It codes for CASSLGGSAGREQFF. This chain joins TRBV11-3 and TRBJ2-1, with 7 bases aligning to TRBD2. V shed 1 base and J 9 bases; nucleotides not matched to a gene: 9. CDR1 and CDR2 (germline): SGHNT, YENEEA. CDR3 length: 15 residues.